This TCR beta chain is from a study of blood T cell repertoires in COVID-19. At the level of the study: Acute and convalescent COVID-19 specimens originated in the United States, Italy and Spain.

Per the original data handling: Estimates of nucleated cell counts were drawn from the amplification of reference gene primers. Assay used: immunoSEQ multiplex PCR; TCRdb lists only in-frame clones, some missing. V and J calls and clone size are as listed in that table; D and trimming were resolved from the DNA. The sample lists fewer than 200,000 clones, 88% occurring once. This clonotype was sampled from a man aged 50-60 years who had recovered from COVID-19. Sample: peripheral blood.

CDR3 DNA sequence: TGTGCCAGCACTTATAATTCACCCCTCCACTTT. This encodes CASTYNSPLHF. The chain combines TRBV2 with TRBJ1-6, with D unresolved. Trimming took 7 bases from V and 4 from J, leaving 2 bases between them. Germline CDR1 reads SNHLY; CDR2 reads FYNNEI. CDR3 length equals 11 residues.